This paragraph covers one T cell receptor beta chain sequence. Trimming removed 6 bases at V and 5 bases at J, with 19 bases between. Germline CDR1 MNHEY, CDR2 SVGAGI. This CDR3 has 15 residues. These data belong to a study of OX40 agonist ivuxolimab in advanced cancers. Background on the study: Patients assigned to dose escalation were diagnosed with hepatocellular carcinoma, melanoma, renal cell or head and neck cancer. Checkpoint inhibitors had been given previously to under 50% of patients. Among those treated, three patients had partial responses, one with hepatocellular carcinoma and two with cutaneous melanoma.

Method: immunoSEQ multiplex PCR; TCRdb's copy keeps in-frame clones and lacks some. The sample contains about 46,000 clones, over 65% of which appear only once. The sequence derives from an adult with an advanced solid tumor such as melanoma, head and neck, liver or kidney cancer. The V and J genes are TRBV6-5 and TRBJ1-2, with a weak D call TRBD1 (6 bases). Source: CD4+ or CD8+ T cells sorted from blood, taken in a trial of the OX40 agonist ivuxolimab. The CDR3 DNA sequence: TGTGCCAGCAGCCCCCTACAGGGTGCAGGTTATGGCTACACCTTC. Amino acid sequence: CASSPLQGAGYGYTF.